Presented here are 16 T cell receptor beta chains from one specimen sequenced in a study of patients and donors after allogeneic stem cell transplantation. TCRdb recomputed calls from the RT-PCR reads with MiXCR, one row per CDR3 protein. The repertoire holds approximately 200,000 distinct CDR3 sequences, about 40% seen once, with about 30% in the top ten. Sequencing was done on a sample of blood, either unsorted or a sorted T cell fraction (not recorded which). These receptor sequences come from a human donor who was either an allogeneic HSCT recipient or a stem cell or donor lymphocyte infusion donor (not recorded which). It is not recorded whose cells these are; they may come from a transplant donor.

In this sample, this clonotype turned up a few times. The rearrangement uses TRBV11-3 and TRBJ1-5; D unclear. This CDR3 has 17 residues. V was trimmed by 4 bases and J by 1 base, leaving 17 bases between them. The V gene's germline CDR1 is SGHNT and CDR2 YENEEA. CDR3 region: CASSSLRAEASNQPQHF. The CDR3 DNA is TGTGCCAGCAGCTCCTTACGGGCGGAAGCGAGCAATCAGCCCCAGCATTTT.

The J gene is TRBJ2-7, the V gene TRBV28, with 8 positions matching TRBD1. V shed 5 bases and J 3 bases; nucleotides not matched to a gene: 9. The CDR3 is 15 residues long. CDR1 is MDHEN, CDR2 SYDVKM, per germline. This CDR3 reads CASSPPGQANYEQYF. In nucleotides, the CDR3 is TGTGCCAGCAGTCCCCCGGGACAGGCCAACTACGAGCAGTACTTC.

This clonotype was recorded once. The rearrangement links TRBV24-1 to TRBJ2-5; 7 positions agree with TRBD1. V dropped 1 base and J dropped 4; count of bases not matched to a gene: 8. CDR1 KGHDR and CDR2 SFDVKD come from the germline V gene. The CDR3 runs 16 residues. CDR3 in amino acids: CATSDFKGDRRETQYF. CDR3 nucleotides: TGTGCCACCAGTGATTTTAAGGGGGACAGAAGAGAGACCCAGTACTTC.

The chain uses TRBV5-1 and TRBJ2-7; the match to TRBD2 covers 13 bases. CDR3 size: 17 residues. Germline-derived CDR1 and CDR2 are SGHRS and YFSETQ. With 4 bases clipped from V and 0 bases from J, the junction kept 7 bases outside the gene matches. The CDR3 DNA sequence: TGCGCCAGCAGCCATTCCGGGACTAGCGGGGTCTCCTACGAGCAGTACTTC. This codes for CASSHSGTSGVSYEQYF.

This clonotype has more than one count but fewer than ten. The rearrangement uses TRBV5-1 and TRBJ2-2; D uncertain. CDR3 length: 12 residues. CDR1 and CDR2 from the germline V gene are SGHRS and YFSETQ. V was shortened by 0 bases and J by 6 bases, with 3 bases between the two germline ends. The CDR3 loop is CASSLESGELFF. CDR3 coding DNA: TGCGCCAGCAGCTTGGAATCCGGGGAGCTGTTTTTT.

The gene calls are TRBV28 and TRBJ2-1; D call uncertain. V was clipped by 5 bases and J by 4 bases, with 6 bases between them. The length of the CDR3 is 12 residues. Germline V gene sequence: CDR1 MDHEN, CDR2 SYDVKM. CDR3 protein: CASSTNYNEQFF. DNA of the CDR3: TGTGCCAGCAGTACTAATTACAATGAGCAGTTCTTC.

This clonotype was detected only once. CDR3 amino acids: CASNPGISANEKLFF. CDR3 coding DNA: TGTGCCAGCAACCCCGGGATCTCGGCTAATGAAAAACTGTTTTTT. The chain combines TRBV4-2 with TRBJ1-4; D call uncertain. Between the trimmed V and J ends, which lost 7 bases and 3 bases, there was a span of 15 bases. Germline CDR1 and CDR2: LGHNA and YNFKEQ. The CDR3 covers 15 residues.

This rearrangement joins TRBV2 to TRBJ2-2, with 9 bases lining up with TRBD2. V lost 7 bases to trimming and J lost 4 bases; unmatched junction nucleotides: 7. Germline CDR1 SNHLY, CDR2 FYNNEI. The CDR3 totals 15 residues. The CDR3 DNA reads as TGTGCCAGCAAAAGTAGCGGGAGTGGCACCGGGGAGCTGTTTTTT. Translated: CASKSSGSGTGELFF.

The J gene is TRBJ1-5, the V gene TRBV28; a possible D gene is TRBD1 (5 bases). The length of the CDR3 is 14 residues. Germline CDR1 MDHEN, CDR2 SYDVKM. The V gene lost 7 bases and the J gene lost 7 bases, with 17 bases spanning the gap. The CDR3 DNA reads TGTGCCAGCACCGCTCTGACCGGGGGACAGCCCCAGCATTTT. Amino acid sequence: CASTALTGGQPQHF. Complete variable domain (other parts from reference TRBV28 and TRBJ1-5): DVKVTQSSRYLVKRTGEKVFLECVQDMDHENMFWYRQDPGLGLRLIYFSYDVKMKEKGDIPEGYSVSREKKERFSLILESASTNQTSMYLCASTALTGGQPQHFGDGTRLSIL.

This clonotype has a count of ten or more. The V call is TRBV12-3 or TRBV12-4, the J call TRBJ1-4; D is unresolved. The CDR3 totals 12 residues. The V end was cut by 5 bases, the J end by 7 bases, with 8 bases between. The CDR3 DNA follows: TGTGCCAGCAGTCCGCCGGGTGAAAAACTGTTTTTT. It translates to CASSPPGEKLFF.

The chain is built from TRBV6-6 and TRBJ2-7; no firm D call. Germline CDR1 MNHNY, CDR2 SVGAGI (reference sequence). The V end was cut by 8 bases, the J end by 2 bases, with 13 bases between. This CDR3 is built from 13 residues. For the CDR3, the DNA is TGTGCCAGCGGCCTTAGGGAAGCCTACGAGCAGTACTTC. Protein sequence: CASGLREAYEQYF.

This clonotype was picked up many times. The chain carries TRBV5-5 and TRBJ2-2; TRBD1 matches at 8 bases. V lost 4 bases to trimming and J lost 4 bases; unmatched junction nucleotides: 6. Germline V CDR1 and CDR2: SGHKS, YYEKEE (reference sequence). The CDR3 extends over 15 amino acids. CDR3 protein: CASSLRQGFTGELFF. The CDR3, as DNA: TGTGCCAGCAGCCTACGACAGGGGTTCACCGGGGAGCTGTTTTTT.

DNA of the CDR3: TGCGCCAGCAGCCAAGATGACAGGGATAACTATGGCTACACCTTC. It codes for CASSQDDRDNYGYTF. The V call is TRBV4-3, the J call TRBJ1-2; 7 bases fit TRBD1. This CDR3 has 15 amino acids. The germline gives CDR1 LGHNA, CDR2 YSLEER. J lost 1 base, V lost 0 bases, and 2 bases had no gene match.

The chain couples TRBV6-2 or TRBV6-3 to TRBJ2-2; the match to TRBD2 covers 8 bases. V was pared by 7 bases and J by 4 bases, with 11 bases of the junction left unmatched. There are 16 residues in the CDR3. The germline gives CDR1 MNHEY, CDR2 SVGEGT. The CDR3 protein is CASTAGGRPATGELFF. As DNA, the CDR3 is TGTGCCAGCACTGCAGGCGGGAGGCCGGCCACCGGGGAGCTGTTTTTT.

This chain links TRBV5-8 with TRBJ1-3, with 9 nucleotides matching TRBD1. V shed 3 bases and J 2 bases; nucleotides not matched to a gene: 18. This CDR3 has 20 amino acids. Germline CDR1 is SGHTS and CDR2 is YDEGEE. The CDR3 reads CASSSGVWDRAVLAGNTIYF. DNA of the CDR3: TGTGCCAGCAGCTCAGGGGTCTGGGACAGGGCTGTACTAGCTGGAAACACCATATATTTT.

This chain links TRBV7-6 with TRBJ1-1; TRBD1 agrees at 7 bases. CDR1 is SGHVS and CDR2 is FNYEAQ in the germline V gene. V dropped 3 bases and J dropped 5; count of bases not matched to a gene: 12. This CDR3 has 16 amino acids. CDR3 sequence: CASSFSSRTGETEAFF. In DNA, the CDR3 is TGTGCCAGCAGCTTTAGTAGTAGGACAGGAGAAACTGAAGCTTTCTTT.